This TCR beta chain was obtained from a study of T cell changes during pregnancy in multiple sclerosis. The repertoire was sequenced with immunoSEQ multiplex PCR; TCRdb's copy has only in-frame clones and lacks some. The sample shows 65,000 to 90,000 clones, 80% to 95% of them seen only once. Germline V lookup: CDR1 GTSNPN, CDR2 SVGIG (reference sequence). This CDR3 is 13 amino acids long. V shed 4 bases, J shed 7 bases, and the junction held 6 bases outside the gene matches. This TCR derives from a female donor with multiple sclerosis, enrolled in a pregnancy study. The V call is TRBV30, the J call TRBJ1-4, with 7 bases identical to TRBD1. Here the sequenced sample was peripheral blood, taken in the second trimester of pregnancy. The CDR3 nucleotides are TGTGCCTGGACAGGGGGGAATGGTGAAAAACTGTTTTTT. It translates to CAWTGGNGEKLFF.